Shown below are 10 T cell receptor beta chains from a single sample sequenced in a study of blood T cell repertoires in COVID-19. Profiling relied on immunoSEQ multiplex PCR, and the TCRdb table lists in-frame clones only, not all of them. The profile shows tens of thousands of clones, 65% to 80% of them singletons. The sequenced material came from peripheral blood. All receptors come from a woman older than 75 with active or convalescent COVID-19.

The genes are TRBV5-1 and TRBJ2-3, with unresolved D. This CDR3 is built from 13 residues. V shed 5 bases and J shed 2 bases, with 9 bases lying between them. Germline V gives CDR1 SGHRS, CDR2 YFSETQ. This chain's CDR3 is CASSLLHTDTQYF. In nucleotides, the CDR3 is TGCGCCAGCAGTTTACTACACACAGATACGCAGTATTTT. Full variable domain (outside the CDR3, taken from reference TRBV5-1 and TRBJ2-3): KAGVTQTPRYLIKTRGQQVTLSCSPISGHRSVSWYQQTPGQGLQFLFEYFSETQRNKGNFPGRFSGRQFSNSRSEMNVSTLELGDSALYLCASSLLHTDTQYFGPGTRLTVL.

V is TRBV11-2 and J is TRBJ2-7, with 7 bases aligning to TRBD1. The CDR3 sequence is 13 residues long. The J segment lost 4 bases and the V segment lost 5 bases, leaving 5 bases of the junction unmatched. The germline CDR1 and CDR2 sequences are SGHAT and FQNNGV. CDR3 nucleotides: TGTGCCAGCAGCGAGGGACAGATATACGAGCAGTACTTC. Translation gives CASSEGQIYEQYF.

V gene TRBV2 combines with J gene TRBJ1-3; TRBD1 matches at 10 bases. CDR1 and CDR2 from the germline V gene are SNHLY and FYNNEI. V was pared by 2 bases and J by 8 bases, with 9 bases of the junction left unmatched. The length of the CDR3 is 16 residues. The chain's CDR3 is CASSEKAGQGLHTIYF. The CDR3 DNA reads as TGTGCCAGCAGTGAAAAAGCGGGACAGGGGCTCCACACCATATATTTT.

As concerns this clone: Because the CDR3 is missing its conserved closing phenylalanine or tryptophan, this is likely a read error. The limits of the CDR3 on the DNA are not certain, so only TCRdb's listed CDR3 is given. The chain uses TRBV6-1 and TRBJ1-2. Germline CDR1 MNHNS, CDR2 SASEGT. The CDR3 length is 14 residues, termini included. Here the CDR3 reads CASSKSPGGRKTYG.

The rearrangement links TRBV4-1 to TRBJ1-1; 9 positions match TRBD1. The CDR3 contains 13 residues. Trimming cost V 4 bases and J 11 bases; bases outside gene matches: 8. Germline V CDR1 and CDR2: MGHRA, YSYEKL. CDR3: CASSRRDRETAFF. The CDR3 DNA follows: TGCGCCAGCAGCCGCCGGGACAGGGAGACTGCTTTCTTT.

The J gene is TRBJ1-6, the V gene TRBV2; TRBD1 matches 7 bases. This CDR3 comprises 17 residues. V shed 3 bases and J 4 bases; nucleotides not matched to a gene: 9. Germline-derived CDR1 and CDR2 are SNHLY and FYNNEI. CDR3: CASSDPLKGAYNSPLHF. CDR3 nucleotides: TGTGCCAGCAGTGACCCCCTCAAGGGGGCTTATAATTCACCCCTCCACTTT.

V gene TRBV12-3 or TRBV12-4 combines with J gene TRBJ1-1; no clear D. Between the trimmed V and J ends, which lost 5 bases and 2 bases, there was a span of 9 bases. CDR3 length equals 13 residues. The CDR3 loop is CASSTQINTEAFF. The CDR3, as DNA: TGTGCCAGCAGTACCCAGATTAACACTGAAGCTTTCTTT.

The V call is TRBV3-1 (or the pseudogene TRBV3-2), the J call TRBJ2-5; no reliable D call. This CDR3 is built from 15 residues. V was cut by 0 bases and J by 2 bases, with 10 bases left in between. Germline V lookup: CDR1 LGHDT, CDR2 YNNKEL (reference sequence). In DNA form, the CDR3 reads TGTGCCAGCAGCCAAGAATGGGCAGTTCAAGAGACCCAGTACTTC. Protein: CASSQEWAVQETQYF.

This clone was found a few times. The chain couples TRBV5-1 to TRBJ2-2; 9 bases fit TRBD1. V gave up 5 bases and J gave up 5 bases; unmatched junction bases: 13. In germline, CDR1 is SGHRS, CDR2 YFSETQ. The CDR3 has 17 amino acids. CDR3 protein: CASSMGTGRSWTGELFF. In nucleotides, the CDR3 is TGCGCCAGCAGTATGGGGACAGGGCGGAGTTGGACCGGGGAGCTGTTTTTT.

The chain combines TRBV6-6 with TRBJ2-5; perhaps TRBD2 as D (5 bases). This CDR3 spans 13 amino acids. Germline V gene lookup returns CDR1 MNHNY and CDR2 SVGAGI (reference sequence). Trimming shortened V by 5 bases and J by 4 bases, and 11 bases separated the two germline ends. DNA of the CDR3: TGTGCCAGCAGTACCGGACTTGGAGAGACCCAGTACTTC. This encodes CASSTGLGETQYF.